This T cell receptor (beta chain) was recovered during a study of CD8+ T cells in alopecia areata. RNA was extracted and reverse transcribed into cDNA as the sequencing template. Data came from immunoSEQ multiplex PCR; TCRdb stores just in-frame clones and leaves some out. This table holds around 170,000 clones, roughly 46% found once. Sample treatment: oral pan-JAK inhibitor, 5-10 mg twice daily. Germline V gene lookup returns CDR1 WSHSY and CDR2 SAAADI. V lost 8 bases, J lost 10 bases, and 12 bases lay in between. The CDR3 has 11 amino acids. This clonotype was obtained from a human donor with alopecia areata. This chain links TRBV10-2 with TRBJ2-1; D is uncertain. The sample consisted of CD8+ T cells sorted from blood, taken around week 53, from a patient treated with tofacitinib. The CDR3 DNA follows: TGCGCCAGCCTCCGCGGCAGCGAGCAGTTCTTC. As protein: CASLRGSEQFF.